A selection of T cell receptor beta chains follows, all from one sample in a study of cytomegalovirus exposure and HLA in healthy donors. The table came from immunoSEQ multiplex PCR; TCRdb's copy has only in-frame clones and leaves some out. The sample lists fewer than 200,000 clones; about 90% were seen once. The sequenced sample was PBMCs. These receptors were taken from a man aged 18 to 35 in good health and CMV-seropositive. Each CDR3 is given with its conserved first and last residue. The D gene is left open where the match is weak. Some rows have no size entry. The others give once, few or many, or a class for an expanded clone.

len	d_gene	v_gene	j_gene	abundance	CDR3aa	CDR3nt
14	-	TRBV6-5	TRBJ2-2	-	CASMRYSNTGELFF	TGTGCCAGCATGCGATATTCGAACACCGGGGAGCTGTTTTTT
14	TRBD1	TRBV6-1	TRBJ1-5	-	CASSPTGRDQPQHF	TGTGCCAGCAGTCCGACAGGGCGAGATCAGCCCCAGCATTTT
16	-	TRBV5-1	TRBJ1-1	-	CASSPNVWGRDTEAFF	TGCGCCAGCAGTCCCAACGTGTGGGGCCGGGACACTGAAGCTTTCTTT
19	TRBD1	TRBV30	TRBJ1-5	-	CAWSQDQRGRGLYNQPQHF	TGTGCCTGGAGTCAAGATCAGAGGGGGCGAGGGTTATACAATCAGCCCCAGCATTTT
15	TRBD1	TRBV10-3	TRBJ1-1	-	CAISGVGTANTEAFF	TGTGCCATCAGTGGAGTTGGGACAGCGAACACTGAAGCTTTCTTT
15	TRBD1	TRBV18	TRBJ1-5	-	CASSLADRGNQPQHF	TGTGCCAGCTCACTAGCGGACAGGGGCAATCAGCCCCAGCATTTT
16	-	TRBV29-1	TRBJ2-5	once	CSVTTAPYLARETQYF	TGCAGCGTCACCACTGCCCCCTACCTAGCGCGGGAGACCCAGTACTTC
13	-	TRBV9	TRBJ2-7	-	CASSVGQTYEQYF	TGTGCCAGCAGCGTAGGACAGACCTACGAGCAGTACTTC
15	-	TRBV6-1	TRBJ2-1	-	CASSLRGAYEMEQFF	TGTGCCAGCAGTCTCAGGGGGGCGTACGAGATGGAGCAGTTCTTC
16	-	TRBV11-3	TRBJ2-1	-	CASSPRGSGDPNEQFF	TGTGCCAGCAGCCCCAGGGGAAGCGGGGACCCCAATGAGCAGTTCTTC
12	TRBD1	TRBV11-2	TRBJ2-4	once	CASSRTGGIQYF	TGTGCCAGCAGCAGAACAGGGGGGATTCAGTACTTC
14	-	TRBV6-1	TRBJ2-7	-	CASLTRMGTYEQYF	TGTGCCAGCCTCACTAGGATGGGAACCTACGAGCAGTACTTC
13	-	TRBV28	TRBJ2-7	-	CASSPGTPWEQYF	TGTGCCAGCAGTCCCGGGACACCCTGGGAGCAGTACTTC
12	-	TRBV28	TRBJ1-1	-	CASKQQNTEAFF	TGTGCCAGCAAACAGCAGAACACTGAAGCTTTCTTT
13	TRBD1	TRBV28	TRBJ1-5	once	CASRLQGNQPQHF	TGTGCCAGCAGATTACAGGGGAATCAGCCCCAGCATTTT
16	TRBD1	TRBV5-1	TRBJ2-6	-	CASSMTGESGANVLTF	TGCGCCAGCAGCATGACAGGGGAGTCTGGGGCCAACGTCCTGACTTTC
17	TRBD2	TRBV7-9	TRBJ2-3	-	CASSSPGGSGVTDTQYF	TGTGCCAGCAGCTCCCCCGGGGGTAGCGGGGTCACAGATACGCAGTATTTT
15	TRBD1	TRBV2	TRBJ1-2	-	CASSDRGLNNYGYTF	TGTGCCAGCAGTGACAGGGGGCTCAACAACTATGGCTACACCTTC
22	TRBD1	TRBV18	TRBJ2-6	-	CASSPVSVQLGTGGGGANVLTF	TGTGCCAGCTCACCAGTCAGTGTCCAACTCGGGACAGGGGGCGGCGGGGCCAACGTCCTGACTTTC
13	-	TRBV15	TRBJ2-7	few	CATSRIGGSEQYF	TGTGCCACCAGCAGAATAGGCGGGTCAGAGCAGTACTTC
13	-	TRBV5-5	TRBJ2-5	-	CASSLDGRETQYF	TGTGCCAGCAGCTTGGACGGCAGGGAGACCCAGTACTTC
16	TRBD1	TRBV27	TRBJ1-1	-	CASSLLSDRTLTEAFF	TGTGCCAGCAGTCTACTCTCGGACAGGACCCTCACTGAAGCTTTCTTT